This entry lists 25 T cell receptor beta chains sequenced from one sample in a study of T cell responses to AZD1222 COVID-19 vaccine (dated by TCRdb to about 2021). What the time point label conveys for this sample: baseline before first vaccination. The method behind the library was the immunoSEQ multiplex PCR assay. The table was pulled from immuneACCESS by TCRdb, which kept in-frame rearrangements only. Such tables lose some clones; where checked, under half of the loss comes from unresolved V genes, and the rest has no known cause. This sample is represented by approximately 110,000 clones; over 75% of them were singletons. Jointly, the top ten make up 2% to 3% of the sample. The material sequenced was peripheral blood, taken on day 0 of AZD1222 vaccination. The receptors shown here come from an adult in good health.

This chain links TRBV6-5 with TRBJ1-2; D gene uncertain. Germline-derived CDR1 and CDR2 are MNHEY and SVGAGI. CDR3 length: 13 residues. V gave up 8 bases and J gave up 5 bases, with 15 bases separating them. This CDR3 reads CASGPRAAYGYTF. Written as DNA, the CDR3 is TGTGCCAGCGGCCCCCGGGCCGCGTATGGCTACACCTTC.

The rearrangement uses TRBV7-2 and TRBJ2-5, with D possibly matching TRBD2 (6 bases). The V end was cut by 4 bases, the J end by 2 bases, with 14 bases between. Germline V gene data show CDR1 as SGHTA and CDR2 as FQGNSA. The CDR3 totals 15 residues. The CDR3 here is CASSSYVAVQETQYF. The DNA for the CDR3 is TGTGCCAGCAGCTCTTATGTAGCGGTACAAGAGACCCAGTACTTC.

J is TRBJ1-2 and V is TRBV2, with 8 bases matching TRBD1. V gave up 9 bases and J gave up 5 bases; unmatched junction bases: 14. This CDR3 is built from 15 residues. In germline, CDR1 is SNHLY, CDR2 FYNNEI. The CDR3: CARGQGLGLGYGYTF. In DNA form, the CDR3 reads TGTGCCAGAGGACAGGGTTTAGGATTGGGGTATGGCTACACCTTC.

The CDR3, as DNA: TGTGCCAGCAGCCCACGACAGGGGAGTGGTGGCTACACCTTC. Amino acid sequence: CASSPRQGSGGYTF. The chain has TRBV11-3 and TRBJ1-2; 8 bases map to TRBD1. J was trimmed by 7 bases and V by 5 bases; bases with no gene match: 9. CDR3 length: 14 residues. The germline CDR1 and CDR2 sequences are SGHNT and YENEEA.

The rearrangement joins TRBV6-5 to TRBJ2-7, with 7 nucleotides matching TRBD1. There are 13 residues in the CDR3. Germline V gene data show CDR1 as MNHEY and CDR2 as SVGAGI. V gave up 2 bases and J gave up 3 bases; unmatched junction bases: 1. The CDR3 protein is CASSYGTDYEQYF. DNA for the CDR3: TGTGCCAGCAGTTACGGGACAGACTACGAGCAGTACTTC.

The DNA of the CDR3 is TGTGCCAGTAGTGCAAGCAAGGGGGGGAATTCACCCCTCCACTTT. Its protein is CASSASKGGNSPLHF. The rearrangement links TRBV19 to TRBJ1-6; D is perhaps TRBD1 (6 bases). The V end was cut by 5 bases, the J end by 7 bases, with 15 bases between. There are 15 residues in the CDR3. Germline CDR1 reads LNHDA; CDR2 reads SQIVND (reference sequence).

The V gene is TRBV7-2, the J gene TRBJ2-2; D is perhaps TRBD2 (6 bases). The CDR3 spans 13 residues. V was cut by 6 bases and J by 10 bases, with 15 bases left in between. CDR1 and CDR2 from the germline V gene are SGHTA and FQGNSA. The CDR3 coding sequence is TGTGCCAGCAGTCTTAAGACTAGGTCGGAGCTGTTTTTT. Amino acids: CASSLKTRSELFF.

The rearrangement joins TRBV28 to TRBJ2-7, with 7 bases identical to TRBD2. The CDR3 sequence is 12 residues long. The junction had 4 bases not matched to a gene; V was cut back by 4 bases and J by 7 bases. Germline CDR1 and CDR2: MDHEN and SYDVKM. Here the CDR3 reads CASSSGREEQYF. The CDR3 DNA reads as TGTGCCAGCAGTTCTGGGAGGGAGGAGCAGTACTTC. The variable domain in full, with the rest retrieved from reference TRBV28 and TRBJ2-7, is DVKVTQSSRYLVKRTGEKVFLECVQDMDHENMFWYRQDPGLGLRLIYFSYDVKMKEKGDIPEGYSVSREKKERFSLILESASTNQTSMYLCASSSGREEQYFGPGTRLTVT.

The chain combines TRBV18 with TRBJ1-3; 7 bases are a match to TRBD1. CDR1 KGHSH and CDR2 LQKENI come from the germline V gene. The V segment lost 4 bases and the J segment 0 bases; nucleotides outside the gene matches: 9. This CDR3 contains 17 residues. The CDR3 sequence is CASSRAGQAISGNTIYF. CDR3 coding DNA: TGTGCCAGCTCACGGGCCGGACAGGCGATCTCTGGAAACACCATATATTTT.

The V gene is TRBV18, the J gene TRBJ2-2; the D gene is possibly TRBD1 (5 bases). This CDR3 region has 17 residues. Germline values: CDR1 KGHSH, CDR2 LQKENI. V lost 3 bases, J lost 5 bases, and 19 bases lay in between. CDR3 nucleotide sequence: TGTGCCAGCTCACCGAGTACGGCAGGGCCGGAGACCGGGGAGCTGTTTTTT. Protein: CASSPSTAGPETGELFF.

In its sample, this clone was seen once. The V gene is TRBV14, the J gene TRBJ2-4; 8 nucleotides match TRBD2. The ends lost 1 base at V and 8 bases at J; junction bases unmatched: 7. The V gene's germline CDR1 is SGHDN and CDR2 FVKESK. The CDR3 runs 15 residues. CDR3 sequence reads: CASSQGVSGGDIQYF. CDR3 coding DNA: TGTGCCAGCAGCCAAGGAGTATCGGGAGGGGACATTCAGTACTTC.

The chain couples TRBV28 to TRBJ2-7; D is unclear. Germline V gene sequence: CDR1 MDHEN, CDR2 SYDVKM. Trimming pared 5 bases from V and 2 bases from J, leaving 13 bases between. This CDR3 is built from 14 residues. CDR3 in DNA: TGTGCCAGCAGTCTACCACAGAGGACCTACGAGCAGTACTTC. Protein sequence: CASSLPQRTYEQYF. The entire variable domain, with the rest obtained from reference TRBV28 and TRBJ2-7, is as follows: DVKVTQSSRYLVKRTGEKVFLECVQDMDHENMFWYRQDPGLGLRLIYFSYDVKMKEKGDIPEGYSVSREKKERFSLILESASTNQTSMYLCASSLPQRTYEQYFGPGTRLTVT.

V is TRBV5-4 and J is TRBJ2-1; 10 bases agree with TRBD1. Germline CDR1 reads SGHNT; CDR2 reads YYREEE (reference sequence). With 5 bases clipped from V and 2 bases from J, the junction kept 4 bases outside the gene matches. The CDR3 is 15 amino acids. The DNA for the CDR3 is TGTGCCAGCAGTCGGGACAGGGGCACCTACAATGAGCAGTTCTTC. As protein: CASSRDRGTYNEQFF.

V usage is TRBV27 and J usage is TRBJ2-7; maybe TRBD1 (6 bases). The V gene's germline CDR1 is MNHEY and CDR2 SMNVEV (reference sequence). The CDR3 is 15 amino acids. The V end was cut by 6 bases, the J end by 1 base, with 16 bases between. CDR3 DNA sequence: TGTGCCAGCAGAGCGACAGGCGGTGGTTCCTACGAGCAGTACTTC. It yields the protein CASRATGGGSYEQYF.

The V and J genes are TRBV19 and TRBJ1-1; no definite D call. From germline, CDR1 is LNHDA and CDR2 SQIVND (reference sequence). CDR3 length: 17 residues. Trimming left V 1 base short and J 3 bases short, with 18 bases between. The CDR3 sequence is CASSIAEVRVRHTEAFF. Here the CDR3 DNA reads TGTGCCAGTAGTATAGCGGAGGTTAGGGTGCGGCACACTGAAGCTTTCTTT.

The J gene is TRBJ1-2, the V gene TRBV15, with 9 nucleotides matching TRBD1. The V and J ends lost 8 bases and 4 bases, in that order; junction bases with no gene match: 14. In germline, CDR1 is LNHNV, CDR2 YYDKDF (reference sequence). The CDR3 spans 16 residues. In DNA form, the CDR3 reads TGTGCCACCCGGGAGGGGACAGGGAGTAACGGCTATGGCTACACCTTC. Translating it yields CATREGTGSNGYGYTF.

The chain is built from TRBV7-6 and TRBJ2-1; D possibly corresponds to TRBD2 (5 bases). CDR1 is SGHVS, CDR2 FNYEAQ, per germline. This CDR3 is 15 amino acids long. Trimming shortened V by 1 base and J by 2 bases, and 9 bases separated the two germline ends. CDR3 protein: CASSLGGSPYNEQFF. The CDR3 nucleotides are TGTGCCAGCAGCTTAGGAGGGTCCCCCTACAATGAGCAGTTCTTC.

The V gene is TRBV7-9, the J gene TRBJ2-2; D may match TRBD1 or TRBD2 (5 bases each). The germline CDR1 and CDR2 sequences are SEHNR and FQNEAQ (reference sequence). V lost 8 bases and J 6 bases, leaving 19 bases between the germline ends. This CDR3 has 15 residues. CDR3 sequence: CASLDGDPSPGELFF. CDR3 bases: TGTGCCAGCCTCGACGGGGACCCCTCCCCCGGGGAGCTGTTTTTT.

This clone has only one observation. This chain links TRBV4-1 with TRBJ1-3, with 8 bases identical to TRBD1. The CDR3 runs to 17 residues. V lost 4 bases, J lost 4 bases, and 12 bases stayed unmatched. CDR1 is MGHRA, CDR2 YSYEKL, per germline. CDR3 nucleotides: TGCGCCAGCAGCCGGGGCGGAGGCAGGGGGCCGGGAAACACCATATATTTT. Protein product: CASSRGGGRGPGNTIYF.

The V call is TRBV27, the J call TRBJ1-4; D uncertain. The CDR3 has 18 amino acids. Trimming stripped 5 bases from V and 7 bases from J, with 26 bases between. The germline gives CDR1 MNHEY, CDR2 SMNVEV (reference sequence). CDR3 sequence (DNA): TGTGCCAGCAGTCCCCTACCGGAGTCGGGTCCCGAGGGTGAAAAACTGTTTTTT. Amino acid sequence: CASSPLPESGPEGEKLFF.

The J gene is TRBJ2-3, the V gene TRBV7-9; D is ambiguous. V was cut by 1 base and J by 7 bases, with 0 bases left in between. The CDR3 has 10 amino acids. Germline assignment: CDR1 SEHNR and CDR2 FQNEAQ (reference sequence). The CDR3 loop reads CASSLDTQYF. CDR3 nucleotides: TGTGCCAGCAGCTTAGATACGCAGTATTTT.

This chain joins TRBV6-1 and TRBJ2-1; D may be TRBD2 (6 bases). Trimming stripped 4 bases from V and 5 bases from J, with 18 bases between. The CDR3 totals 16 residues. Per germline, CDR1 MNHNS and CDR2 SASEGT. CDR3 sequence: CASSGSIGTGDNEQFF. The CDR3 DNA is TGTGCCAGCAGTGGAAGTATCGGGACGGGGGACAATGAGCAGTTCTTC.

The chain employs TRBV5-4 and TRBJ2-2, with D tentatively TRBD1 or TRBD2 (6 bases each). This CDR3 is built from 16 residues. Germline loops: CDR1 SGHNT, CDR2 YYREEE (reference sequence). The germline V and J ends were trimmed by 4 bases and 1 base, with 14 bases remaining between them. The CDR3: CASSPPGGQNTGELFF. For the CDR3, the DNA is TGTGCCAGCAGCCCCCCCGGGGGCCAGAACACCGGGGAGCTGTTTTTT.

The chain is built from TRBV10-1 and TRBJ2-7; 8 bases map to TRBD1. V shed 10 bases, J shed 2 bases, and the junction held 13 bases outside the gene matches. Germline V gene sequence: CDR1 WNHNN, CDR2 SYGVQD (reference sequence). This CDR3 spans 15 amino acids. CDR3 loop: CAKPPGTGGAYEQYF. CDR3 DNA: TGCGCCAAACCGCCGGGTACAGGGGGAGCCTACGAGCAGTACTTC.

V gene TRBV5-6 combines with J gene TRBJ1-5; no clear D. The CDR3 is 12 amino acids. The germline V and J ends were trimmed by 2 bases and 0 bases, with 0 bases remaining between them. Germline CDR1 SGHDT, CDR2 YYEEEE. CDR3 nucleotide sequence: TGTGCCAGCAGCTTTAGCAATCAGCCCCAGCATTTT. Its protein product is CASSFSNQPQHF.